The T cell receptor (beta chain) under discussion was sequenced for a study of blood T cell repertoires in COVID-19. Turning to the study itself: Italy, Spain and the United States were the sources of the convalescent and acute COVID-19 samples.

Per the authors' pipeline: Amplified reference gene primers provided the basis for estimating nucleated cell counts. Measured with immunoSEQ multiplex PCR; TCRdb has only the in-frame clones, and not every one. V, J and clone size reflect that table, while D and trimming were determined from the DNA. The table shows 150,000 to 200,000 clones, with approximately 85% occurring only once. In germline, CDR1 is MNHEY, CDR2 SVGAGI. The V gene end was trimmed by 5 bases and the J gene end by 3 bases; junction bases not matched to a gene: 7. The CDR3 loop spans 15 amino acids. Membership in each cohort depended on participant-reported clinical history. Donors of Cohort 3 who recovered were those that had two negative PCRs, clearance, or symptom resolution.

The sequenced material came from PBMCs or T cells enriched from blood (not recorded which). The chain uses TRBV6-5 and TRBJ2-1, with TRBD1 matching 7 bases. This clonotype originated in a woman between 25 and 40 years old who had recovered from COVID-19. Here the CDR3 DNA reads TGTGCCAGCAGTCCGGACAGGATCGACTACAATGAGCAGTTCTTC. Protein product: CASSPDRIDYNEQFF.